This T cell receptor beta chain originates from a study of blood T cell repertoires in COVID-19. On the study more broadly: COVID-19 samples collected from the United States, Italy and Spain covered acute and convalescent phases. From T cells, B-cell-depleted T cells, or PBMCs came the material, which was cDNA or gDNA.

How the authors handled the data: Using reference gene primer amplification, nucleated cell counts were estimated. The data were produced by immunoSEQ multiplex PCR, yet TCRdb's version contains in-frame clones alone and is incomplete. That table is the source of V, J and clone size, and D and trimming were worked out from the DNA. The repertoire holds under 150,000 clones, almost 90% seen once, with roughly a tenth in the top ten. Unmatched junction bases numbered 2, after V lost 3 bases and J lost 3 bases. Germline-derived CDR1 and CDR2 are ENHRY and SYGVKD. CDR3 length: 13 residues. The rearrangement links TRBV10-3 to TRBJ2-7, with 7 nucleotides matching TRBD2. Sequenced: peripheral blood. This TCR was sampled from a man between 50 and 59 years old with active or convalescent COVID-19. Here the CDR3 reads CAISEAGNYEQYF. CDR3 bases: TGTGCCATCAGTGAAGCGGGAAACTACGAGCAGTACTTC.